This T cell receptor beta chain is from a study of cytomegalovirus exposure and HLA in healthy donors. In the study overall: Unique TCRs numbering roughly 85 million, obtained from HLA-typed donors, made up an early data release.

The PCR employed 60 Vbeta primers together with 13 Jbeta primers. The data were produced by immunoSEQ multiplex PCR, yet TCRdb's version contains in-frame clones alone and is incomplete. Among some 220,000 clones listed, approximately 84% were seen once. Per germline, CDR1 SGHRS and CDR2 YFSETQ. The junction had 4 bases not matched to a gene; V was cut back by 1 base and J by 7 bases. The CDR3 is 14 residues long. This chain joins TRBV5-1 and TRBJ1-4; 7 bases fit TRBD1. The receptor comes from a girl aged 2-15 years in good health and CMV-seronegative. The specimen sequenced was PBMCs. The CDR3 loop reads CASSLTGTAEKLFF. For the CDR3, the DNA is TGCGCCAGCAGCTTGACTGGGACAGCTGAAAAACTGTTTTTT.